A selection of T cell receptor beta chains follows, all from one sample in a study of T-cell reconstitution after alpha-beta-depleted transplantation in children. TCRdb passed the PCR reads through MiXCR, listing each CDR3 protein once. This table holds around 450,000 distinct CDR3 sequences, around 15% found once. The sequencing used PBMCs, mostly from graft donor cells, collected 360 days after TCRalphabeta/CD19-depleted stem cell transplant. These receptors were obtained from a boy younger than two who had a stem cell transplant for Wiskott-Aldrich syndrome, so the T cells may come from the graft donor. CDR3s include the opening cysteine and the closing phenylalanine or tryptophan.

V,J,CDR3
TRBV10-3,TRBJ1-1,CAISETASTEAFF
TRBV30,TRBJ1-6,CAWSGGQGYSPLHF
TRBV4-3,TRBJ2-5,CASSLNWEVQETQYF
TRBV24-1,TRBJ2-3,CATGQGIDTQYF
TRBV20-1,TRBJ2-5,CSARDHGNAQETQYF
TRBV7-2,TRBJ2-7,CASSLWEGYEQYF
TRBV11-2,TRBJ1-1,CASSLVGRSTEAFF
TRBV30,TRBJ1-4,CAWGQGDGYEKLFF
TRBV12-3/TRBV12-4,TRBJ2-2,CASSIYRKKSPGQNTGELFF
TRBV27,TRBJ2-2,CASSRVPTGELFF
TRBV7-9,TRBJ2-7,CASSSPRLAGDYEQYF
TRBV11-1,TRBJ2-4,CASSLSVTATLAKNIQYF
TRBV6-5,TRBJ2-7,CASSYLTGSEQYF
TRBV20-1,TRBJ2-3,CSADREVLDTQYF
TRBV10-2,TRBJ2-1,CASSFSGSIYNEQFF
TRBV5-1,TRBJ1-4,CASSLYRGRGEKLFF
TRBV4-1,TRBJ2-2,CASTPGLRGTGELFF
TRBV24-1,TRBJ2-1,CATSGQDGHNEQFF
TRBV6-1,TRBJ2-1,CASERGPSYNEQFF
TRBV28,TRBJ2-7,CASSGSGTGSAYEQYF
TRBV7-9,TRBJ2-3,CASSAPRQGSADTQYF
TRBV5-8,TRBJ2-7,CASSLVLSKGRYEQYF
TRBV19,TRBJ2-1,CASSMRRGGNEQFF
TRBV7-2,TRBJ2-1,CASTRTSGSYNEQFF
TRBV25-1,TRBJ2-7,CASSEYLTGREQYF
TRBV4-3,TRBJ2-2,CASSQDYPPGQRNTGELFF
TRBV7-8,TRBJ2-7,CASSSDRVVYEQYF
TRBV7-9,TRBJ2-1,CASSLARGRYEQFF
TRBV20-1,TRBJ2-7,CSARRWGAAEQYF